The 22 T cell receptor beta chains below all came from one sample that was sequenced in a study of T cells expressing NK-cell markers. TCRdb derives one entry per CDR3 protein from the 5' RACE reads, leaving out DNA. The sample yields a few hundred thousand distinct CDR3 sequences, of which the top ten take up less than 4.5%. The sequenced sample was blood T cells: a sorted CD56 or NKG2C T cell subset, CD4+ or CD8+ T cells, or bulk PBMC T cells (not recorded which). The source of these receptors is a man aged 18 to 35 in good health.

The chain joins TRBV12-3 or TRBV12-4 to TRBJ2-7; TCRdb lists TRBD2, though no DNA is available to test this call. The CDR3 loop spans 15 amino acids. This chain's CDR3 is CASSPLSALAGGRYF.

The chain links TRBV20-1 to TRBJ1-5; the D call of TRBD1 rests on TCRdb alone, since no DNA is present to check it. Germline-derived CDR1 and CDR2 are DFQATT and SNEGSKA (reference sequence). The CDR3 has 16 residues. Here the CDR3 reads CSAYVDPGPSNQPQHF.

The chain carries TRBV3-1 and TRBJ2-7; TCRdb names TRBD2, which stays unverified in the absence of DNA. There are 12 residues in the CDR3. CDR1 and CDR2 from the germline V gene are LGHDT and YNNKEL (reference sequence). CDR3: CASEGLPDEQYF.

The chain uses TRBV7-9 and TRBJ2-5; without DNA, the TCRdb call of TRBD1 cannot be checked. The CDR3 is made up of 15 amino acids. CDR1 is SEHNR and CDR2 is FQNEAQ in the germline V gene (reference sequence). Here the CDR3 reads CASSFILQGQETQYF. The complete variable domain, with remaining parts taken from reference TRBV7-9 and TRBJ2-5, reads DTGVSQNPRHKITKRGQNVTFRCDPISEHNRLYWYRQTLGQGPEFLTYFQNEAQLEKSRLLSDRFSAERPKGSFSTLEIQRTEQGDSAMYLCASSFILQGQETQYFGPGTRLLVL.

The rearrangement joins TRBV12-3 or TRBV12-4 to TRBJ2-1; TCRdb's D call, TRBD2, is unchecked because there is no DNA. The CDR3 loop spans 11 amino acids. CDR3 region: CASTSDSIRFF.

CDR3 sequence reads: CASSSTAGNEQFF. The chain links TRBV5-1 to TRBJ2-1; with no DNA, the TCRdb D assignment of TRBD2 cannot be verified. CDR3 size: 13 residues. The germline CDR1 and CDR2 sequences are SGHRS and YFSETQ.

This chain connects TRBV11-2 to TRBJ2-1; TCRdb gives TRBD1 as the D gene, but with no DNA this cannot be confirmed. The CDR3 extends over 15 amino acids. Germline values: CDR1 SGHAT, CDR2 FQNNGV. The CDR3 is CASSLVSDQGYEQFF.

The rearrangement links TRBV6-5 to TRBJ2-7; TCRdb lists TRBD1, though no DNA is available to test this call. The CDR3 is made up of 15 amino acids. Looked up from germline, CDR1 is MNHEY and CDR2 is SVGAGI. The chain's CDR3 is CASSYSGQGDYEQYF.

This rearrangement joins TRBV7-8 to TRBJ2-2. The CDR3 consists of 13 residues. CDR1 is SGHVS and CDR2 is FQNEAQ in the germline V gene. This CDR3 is CASSPIGTGELFF. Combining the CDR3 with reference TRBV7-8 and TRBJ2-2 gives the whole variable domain GAGVSQSPRYKVAKRGQDVALRCDPISGHVSLFWYQQALGQGPEFLTYFQNEAQLDKSGLPSDRFFAERPEGSVSTLKIQRTQQEDSAVYLCASSPIGTGELFFGEGSRLTVL.

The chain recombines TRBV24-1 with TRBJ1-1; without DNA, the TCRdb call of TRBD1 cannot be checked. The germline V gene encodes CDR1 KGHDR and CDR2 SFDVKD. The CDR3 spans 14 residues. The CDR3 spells CATSEPGRDTEAFF.

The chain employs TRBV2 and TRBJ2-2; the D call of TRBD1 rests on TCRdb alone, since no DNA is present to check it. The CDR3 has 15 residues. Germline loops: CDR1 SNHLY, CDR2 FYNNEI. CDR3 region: CASTRGRTNTGELFF.

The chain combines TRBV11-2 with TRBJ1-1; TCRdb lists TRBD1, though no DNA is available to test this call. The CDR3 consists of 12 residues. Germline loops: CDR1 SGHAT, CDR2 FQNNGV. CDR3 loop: CASSSRVEGAFF.

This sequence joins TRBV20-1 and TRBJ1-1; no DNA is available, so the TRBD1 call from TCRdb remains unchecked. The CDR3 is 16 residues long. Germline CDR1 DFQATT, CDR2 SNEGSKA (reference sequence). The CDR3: CSALTARTGVFKGAFF.

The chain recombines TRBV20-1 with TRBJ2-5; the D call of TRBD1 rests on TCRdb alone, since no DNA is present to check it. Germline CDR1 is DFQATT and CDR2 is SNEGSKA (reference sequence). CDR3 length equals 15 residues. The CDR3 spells CSARDRGSFEETQYF.

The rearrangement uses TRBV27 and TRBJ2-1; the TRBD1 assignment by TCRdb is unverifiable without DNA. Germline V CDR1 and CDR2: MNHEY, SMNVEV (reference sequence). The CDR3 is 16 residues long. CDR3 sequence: CASSPQIAGALNEQFF.

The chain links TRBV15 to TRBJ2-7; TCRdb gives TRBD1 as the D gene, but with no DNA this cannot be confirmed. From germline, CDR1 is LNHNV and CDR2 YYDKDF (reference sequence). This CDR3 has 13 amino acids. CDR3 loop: CATSTDRASEQYF.

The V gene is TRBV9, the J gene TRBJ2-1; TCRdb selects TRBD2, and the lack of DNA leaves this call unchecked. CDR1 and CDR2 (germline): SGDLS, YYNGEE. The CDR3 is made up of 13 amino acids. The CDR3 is CASSRARGDEQFF.

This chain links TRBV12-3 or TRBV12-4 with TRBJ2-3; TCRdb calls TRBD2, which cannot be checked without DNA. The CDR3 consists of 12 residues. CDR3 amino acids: CASTAVRYTQYF.

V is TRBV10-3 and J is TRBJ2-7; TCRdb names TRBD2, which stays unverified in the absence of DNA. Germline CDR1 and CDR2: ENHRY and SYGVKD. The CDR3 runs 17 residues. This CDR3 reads CAISEVSPGLVSYEQYF.

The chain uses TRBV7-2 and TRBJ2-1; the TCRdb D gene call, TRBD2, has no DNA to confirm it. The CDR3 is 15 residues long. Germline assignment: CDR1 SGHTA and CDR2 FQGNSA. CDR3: CASSQGREWYNEQFF.

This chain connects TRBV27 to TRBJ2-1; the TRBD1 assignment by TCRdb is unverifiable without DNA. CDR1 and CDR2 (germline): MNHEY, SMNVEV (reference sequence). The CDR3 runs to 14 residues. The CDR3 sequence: CASSSEDRVGEQFF.

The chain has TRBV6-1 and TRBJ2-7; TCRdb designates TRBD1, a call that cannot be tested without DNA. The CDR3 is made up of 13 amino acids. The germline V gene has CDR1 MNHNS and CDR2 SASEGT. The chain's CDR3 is CASSEMGGYEQYF.